This TCR beta chain was sequenced during a study of beta chain features in type 1 diabetes. The germline gives CDR1 SGHRS, CDR2 YFSETQ. The CDR3 covers 14 residues. V lost 0 bases to trimming and J lost 2 bases, with 9 bases between them. Sequenced material consisted of expressed TCRB transcripts (all of the isolated RNA was reverse transcribed). Generated by immunoSEQ multiplex PCR, the TCRdb table keeps only in-frame clones and is missing some. The table records some 290,000 clones, roughly a quarter of them present only once. Only a few counts were recorded for this clone. No antigen is known for it. Whole-study findings and limits: In type 1 diabetes patients, VDJ junctions had fewer insertions; deletions at these junctions were more frequent. Researchers report that Type 1 diabetes patients had moderately but significantly shorter TCRB CDR3s across all four CD4+ subsets.

This chain connects TRBV5-1 to TRBJ2-7, with D maybe TRBD2 (5 bases). Input material: naive CD4+ T cells from blood. The TCR was taken from a woman in her twenties or thirties with type 1 diabetes. The CDR3 spells CASSLVSAPYEQYF. In DNA, the CDR3 is TGCGCCAGCAGCTTGGTTAGCGCGCCCTACGAGCAGTACTTC.